This T cell receptor beta chain was sequenced during a study of beta chain features in type 1 diabetes. Across the study: Analysis included over 100,000,000 sorted cells drawn from all samples. Regarding the study as a whole: Individuals with type 1 diabetes displayed fewer insertions and more deletions at VDJ junctions.

Of the isolated RNA, all was reverse transcribed, and so the sequenced material was expressed TCRB transcripts. An average of about 3.5 million reads was obtained for naive, central memory and regulatory T cell samples. Produced via immunoSEQ multiplex PCR; TCRdb's table is partial and in-frame only. The sample contains some 900,000 clones, under 20% of which appear only once. For this clone: The antigen is unknown.

A CD45RO/CCR7/CD25/CD127/CD95/CD27 panel sorted naive, central memory, regulatory and stem cell-like memory CD4+ cells. The CDR3 has 15 amino acids. J was trimmed by 0 bases and V by 0 bases; bases with no gene match: 1. CDR1 is SGHTS, CDR2 YDEGEE, per germline. The sequence was collected from a woman between 18 and 30 years old in good health. The V gene is TRBV5-8, the J gene TRBJ1-1, with 8 bases matching TRBD1. Specimen: naive CD4+ T cells from blood. As DNA, the CDR3 is TGTGCCAGCAGCTTGGGGACAGGGTTGAACACTGAAGCTTTCTTT. Protein sequence: CASSLGTGLNTEAFF.